This is a list of T cell receptor beta chains from one sample in a study of blood T cell repertoires in COVID-19. Repertoires were generated with immunoSEQ multiplex PCR, while TCRdb's copy carries only in-frame clones and drops some. Altogether some 250,000 clones are present, approximately 91% being singletons, with the ten largest covering about 2.3%. The sequenced sample was PBMCs or T cells enriched from blood (not recorded which). Source of these receptors: a woman aged 40 to 50 with acute COVID-19. The conserved cysteine and the conserved F or W are not part of the CDR3 here. Fields, in order: V gene, J gene, CDR3 protein.

>TRBV7-8|TRBJ2-1
ASSFQGSNEQF
>TRBV7-2|TRBJ2-5
ASSLTGVRETQY
>TRBV2|TRBJ2-2
ASSEGQTGELF
>TRBV27|TRBJ1-5
ASSLGSNQPQH
>TRBV10-3|TRBJ2-2
AISETDPSRGGELF
>TRBV5-5|TRBJ2-3
ASSLEGGATHTQY
>TRBV5-1|TRBJ2-3
ASSLGTETDTQY
>TRBV2|TRBJ2-6
ASSERRTVSGANVLT
>TRBV9|TRBJ2-1
ASSVGGGSSYNEQF
>TRBV2|TRBJ1-1
ASSLDTMNTEAF
>TRBV5-5|TRBJ1-6
ASTQTGGNSPLH
>TRBV6-5|TRBJ2-5
ASGHTGGRETQY
>TRBV15|TRBJ1-1
ATSRAVNTEAF
>TRBV30|TRBJ1-6
AWSVGTVNSPLH
>TRBV7-9|TRBJ2-3
ASSLIVRVSGDTQY
>TRBV2|TRBJ2-7
ASSAAGGPYEQY
>TRBV13|TRBJ2-7
ASSLGLASTYEQY
>TRBV5-4|TRBJ2-1
ASSPGDSGSSYNEQF
>TRBV21-1|TRBJ2-3
ASSKVEDRSTDTQY
>TRBV9|TRBJ1-3
ASSVSTYSGNTIY
>TRBV18|TRBJ1-1
ASSPRRGTEAF
>TRBV2|TRBJ1-6
ASSGGSTNNSPLH
>TRBV7-2|TRBJ2-2
ASSSPSGYTGELF
>TRBV30|TRBJ2-1
AWAGQLSLRSLF
>TRBV7-9|TRBJ1-3
ASSLGGRLSSGNTIY
>TRBV7-8|TRBJ2-3
ASSLVSNPSVTQY
>TRBV9|TRBJ2-5
ASSGTSGGGPGTQY
>TRBV4-1|TRBJ1-4
ASSQKAGRGNEKLF
>TRBV3-1/TRBV3-2|TRBJ1-2
ASSPNMGQGYGYT
>TRBV29-1|TRBJ1-1
SVVGVGLEAF
>TRBV12-5|TRBJ1-6
ASGFQTGGRSTSYNSPLH
>TRBV6-5|TRBJ1-6
ASSYSNRDNSPLH
>TRBV3-1/TRBV3-2|TRBJ2-1
ASSQGAGYNEQF
>TRBV18|TRBJ1-1
ASSPLQGNTEAF
>TRBV5-8|TRBJ2-5
ASSLGDRGVETQY
>TRBV15|TRBJ1-2
ATSRDWGSTGVDYGYT
>TRBV7-9|TRBJ2-1
ASSLRYKGAGGPPNEQF
>TRBV19|TRBJ1-5
ASGTGNQPQH
>TRBV2|TRBJ2-2
ASSHRKTGELF
>TRBV11-2|TRBJ2-1
ASHTGGPYNEQF
>TRBV19|TRBJ2-2
ASSAKHPTATGELF
>TRBV28|TRBJ2-4
ASSPPGEGNIQY
>TRBV5-1|TRBJ1-1
ASSLRTGMNTEAF
>TRBV4-2|TRBJ2-1
ASSQVGGAGNEQF